This T cell receptor beta chain was sequenced for a study of CD8 T cells in Susac syndrome. This clonotype has more than one count but fewer than ten. The multiple sclerosis control group consisted of treatment-naive patients whose relapsing-remitting disease, which was either stable or active, fulfilled revised McDonald criteria. The authors reverse transcribed roughly 0.5 to 1 ug RNA with random hexamers. Amplification of the TCR beta CDR3 was carried out by immunoSEQ multiplex PCR, which spanned a total of 54 Vbeta and 13 Jbeta segments. TCRdb called the immunoSEQ multiplex PCR reads again in MiXCR, with one record for every CDR3 protein. The sample shows 250,000 to 300,000 distinct CDR3 sequences, roughly 85% of them seen only once. The sequenced material came from CD8+ T cells from PBMCs. The receptor was isolated from a human donor with multiple sclerosis.

CDR3 nucleotide sequence: TGTGCCAGCAGCGTATCGACAGGAGAAGAGACCCAGTACTTC. Amino acid sequence: CASSVSTGEETQYF. This chain links TRBV7-9 with TRBJ2-5; weak D call: TRBD1 (6 bases). V was cut by 5 bases and J by 3 bases, with 13 bases left in between. This CDR3 contains 14 residues. CDR1 is SEHNR, CDR2 FQNEAQ, per germline (reference sequence).